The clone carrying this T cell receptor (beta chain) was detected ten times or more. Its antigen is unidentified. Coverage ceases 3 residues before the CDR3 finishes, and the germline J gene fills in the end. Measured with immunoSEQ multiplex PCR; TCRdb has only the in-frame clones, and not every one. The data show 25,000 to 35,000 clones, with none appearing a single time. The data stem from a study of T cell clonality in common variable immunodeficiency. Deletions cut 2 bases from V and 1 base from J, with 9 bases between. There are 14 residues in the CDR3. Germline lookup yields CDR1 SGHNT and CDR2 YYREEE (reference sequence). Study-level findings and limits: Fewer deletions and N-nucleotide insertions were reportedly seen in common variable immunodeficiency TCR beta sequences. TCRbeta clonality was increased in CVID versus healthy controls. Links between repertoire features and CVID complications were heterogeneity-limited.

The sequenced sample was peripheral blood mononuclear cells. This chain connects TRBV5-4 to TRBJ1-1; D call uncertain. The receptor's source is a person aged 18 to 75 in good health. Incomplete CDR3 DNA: TGTGCCAGCAGCTTACCCCTGGCGAACACTGAA. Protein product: CASSLPLANTE. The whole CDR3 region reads CASSLPLANTEAFF.